Below, 2 T cell receptor beta chains from the same sample are listed, as sequenced in a study of vaccination and CD4 T cells after COVID-19. No antigen has been assigned to these receptors. The treatment is: roughly nine-day PBMC culture with coronavirus spike peptide pools or control peptides (ViraFEST assay). Cultured CD4+ T-cell DNA underwent Oncomine TCR Beta short-read sequencing. TCRdb ran MiXCR on the PCR reads and lists one entry per CDR3 protein. The data show approximately 15,000 distinct CDR3 sequences, 58% seen once. The sample comprised CD4+ T cells from blood, cultured in vitro. The receptors were gathered from a human donor who had recovered from COVID-19.

The rearrangement joins TRBV29-1 to TRBJ2-5, with a tentative D call TRBD2 (6 bases). CDR3 length: 10 residues. The germline V and J ends were trimmed by 6 bases and 9 bases, with 11 bases remaining between them. The germline V gene has CDR1 SQVTM and CDR2 ANQGSEA. The CDR3 sequence is CSVRSGAQYF. For the CDR3, the DNA is TGCAGCGTCCGTTCGGGGGCCCAGTACTTC.

This clonotype was seen only once. This CDR3 is CASSSGTRGSGANVLTF. The CDR3 DNA reads as TGTGCCAGTAGTAGTGGGACTAGGGGGTCTGGGGCCAACGTCCTGACTTTC. This sequence joins TRBV19 and TRBJ2-6; 8 bases align to TRBD2. The V gene end was trimmed by 4 bases and the J gene end by 1 base; junction bases not matched to a gene: 6. Germline V gene data show CDR1 as LNHDA and CDR2 as SQIVND (reference sequence). This CDR3 has 17 residues. Full variable domain (missing parts from reference TRBV19 and TRBJ2-6): DGGITQSPKYLFRKEGQNVTLSCEQNLNHDAMYWYRQDPGQGLRLIYYSQIVNDFQKGDIAEGYSVSREKKESFPLTVTSAQKNPTAFYLCASSSGTRGSGANVLTFGAGSRLTVL.